These T cell receptor beta chains were read from a single sample in a study of spatial heterogeneity in lung cancer. TCRdb itself ran the 5' RACE reads through MiXCR, one entry per CDR3 protein. Seen here are about 36,000 distinct CDR3 sequences, 6.5% to 9.5% observed once, and the top ten hold over 8%. The sample here was PBMCs, taken at follow-up. The receptors stem from a male donor with early-stage non-small cell lung cancer. The CDR3 runs from the conserved cysteine through the conserved F or W. Fields, in order: clone size, V gene, D gene, J gene, CDR3 DNA, CDR3 protein. The D gene is left open where the match is weak. The size field is filled for only some rows; it gives once, few, many or a size class.

>many|TRBV24-1|NA|TRBJ2-3
TGTGCCACCAGTGATTTGAGCACAGATACGCAGTATTTT
CATSDLSTDTQYF
>many|TRBV5-6|TRBD2|TRBJ2-1
TGTGCCAGCAGCTCCTTAGCGGGGGCGTTCGACAATGAGCAGTTCTTC
CASSSLAGAFDNEQFF
>many|TRBV29-1|TRBD2|TRBJ2-1
TGCAGCGTTATCTCTCGAGCGGGGGGGATCAATGAGCAGTTCTTC
CSVISRAGGINEQFF
>many|TRBV20-1|TRBD1|TRBJ2-7
TGCAGTGCTAGGGGGGACAGGGCCAGCTCCTACGAGCAGTACTTC
CSARGDRASSYEQYF
>many|TRBV7-6|TRBD2|TRBJ2-1
TGTGCCAGCAGCCCCTCTAGCGGGGTTTACAATGAGCAGTTCTTC
CASSPSSGVYNEQFF
>NA|TRBV6-1|NA|TRBJ2-3
TGTGCCAGCAGTGAAGCGCATCACAGGGAGGTGGGAACAGATACGCAGTATTTT
CASSEAHHREVGTDTQYF
>many|TRBV12-3/TRBV12-4|TRBD1|TRBJ2-7
TGTGCCAGCAGTTTTCAGGACAGGATCTCCTACGAGCAGTACTTC
CASSFQDRISYEQYF
>many|TRBV29-1|TRBD1|TRBJ2-5
TGCAGCGCCGACAGGGGGCAGGAGACCCAGTACTTC
CSADRGQETQYF
>many|TRBV14|TRBD2|TRBJ2-3
TGTGCCAGCAGCCAAGTGAGCGGGGGGCCCCCTTGGGGTACGCAGTATTTT
CASSQVSGGPPWGTQYF
>many|TRBV20-1|TRBD2|TRBJ2-2
TGCAGTGCTAGATATCGGGGAGGGAGATCCACCGGGGAGCTGTTTTTT
CSARYRGGRSTGELFF
>many|TRBV14|NA|TRBJ2-5
TGTGCCAGCAGCCAACAAGTTCGGGGGACCCAGTACTTC
CASSQQVRGTQYF
>few|TRBV5-1|NA|TRBJ1-1
TGCGCCAGCAGCTCCGAAAAGACTGAAGCTTTCTTT
CASSSEKTEAFF
>few|TRBV4-2|TRBD1|TRBJ1-2
TGTGCCAGCAGCCAAGTGGCGTCAGGGGGTGTCTATGGCTACACCTTC
CASSQVASGGVYGYTF
>many|TRBV11-2|NA|TRBJ2-1
TGTGCCAGCAGCTTTGGTGAGGAGCAGTTCTTC
CASSFGEEQFF
>many|TRBV7-9|NA|TRBJ2-1
TGTGCCAGCAGCCTGCCCGCCGGACAGAAATACAATGAGCAGTTCTTC
CASSLPAGQKYNEQFF
>many|TRBV7-9|NA|TRBJ1-5
TGTGCCAGCAGCTCTCCAGGGATAAATCAGCCCCAGCATTTT
CASSSPGINQPQHF
>many|TRBV27|NA|TRBJ2-3
TGTGCCAGCAGTTCCTCCTGGGGCTCGTTTGTCACAGATACGCAGTATTTT
CASSSSWGSFVTDTQYF
>many|TRBV27|NA|TRBJ2-5
TGTGCCAGCAGTAAGACGGACCAAGAGACCCAGTACTTC
CASSKTDQETQYF
>NA|TRBV12-3/TRBV12-4|NA|TRBJ2-2
TGTGCCAGCAGTTTCAATGGGGTAAACACCGGGGAGCTGTTTTTT
CASSFNGVNTGELFF
>NA|TRBV11-2|NA|TRBJ2-7
TGTGCCAGCAGCTCGATGTCCATTTACGAGCAGTACTTC
CASSSMSIYEQYF
>many|TRBV6-5|NA|TRBJ2-1
TGTGCCAGCAGTTACCTGGGGGAGCAGTTCTTC
CASSYLGEQFF
>many|TRBV30|NA|TRBJ2-1
TGTGCCTGGGCCATTCCCGGCGGGGCCTCCTCCTACAATGAGCAGTTCTTC
CAWAIPGGASSYNEQFF
>many|TRBV5-5|TRBD1|TRBJ2-3
TGTGCCAGCAGCTCACGGGACAGGGGCCCGACAGATACGCAGTATTTT
CASSSRDRGPTDTQYF
>NA|TRBV6-5|TRBD2|TRBJ2-5
TGTGCCAGCACGACTAGCGGGGGGGCCTTGGAGACCCAGTACTTC
CASTTSGGALETQYF
>many|TRBV3-1|NA|TRBJ2-1
TGTGCCAGCAGCCAAGGTCGGAGCTCCTACAATGAGCAGTTCTTC
CASSQGRSSYNEQFF
>many|TRBV6-6|NA|TRBJ2-2
TGTGCCAGCAAAGGGGAGACCGGGGAGCTGTTTTTT
CASKGETGELFF
>many|TRBV5-5|TRBD1|TRBJ1-5
TGTGCCAGCAGCTGGACAGGGAATAGCAATCAGCCCCAGCATTTT
CASSWTGNSNQPQHF
>many|TRBV7-8|TRBD2|TRBJ2-7
TGTGCCAGCAGCGCCCCTCTAGCGGGGGGGCGTTCGGCCTACGAGCAGTACTTC
CASSAPLAGGRSAYEQYF
>many|TRBV12-3/TRBV12-4|TRBD1|TRBJ1-5
TGTGCCAGCAGTTCAGGACAGGGGGTTCAGCCCCAGCATTTT
CASSSGQGVQPQHF
>many|TRBV4-2|NA|TRBJ2-3
TGTGCCAGCAGCCAAGACCCTCTCGCCGAGGTGGGGCCGTATTTT
CASSQDPLAEVGPYF
>many|TRBV12-3/TRBV12-4|NA|TRBJ1-1
TGTGCCAGCACCCTTCACAGGAACACTGAAGCTTTCTTT
CASTLHRNTEAFF
>many|TRBV7-2|NA|TRBJ2-7
TGTGCCAGCAGCTTAGCAGGGAACTACGAGCAGTACTTC
CASSLAGNYEQYF
>few|TRBV9|NA|TRBJ2-7
TGTGCCAGCAGCGTATCGACAGGCGAGCAGTACTTC
CASSVSTGEQYF
>many|TRBV12-3/TRBV12-4|TRBD1|TRBJ2-1
TGTGCCAGCAGTTTAGAGGGGGCGAATGAGCAGTTCTTC
CASSLEGANEQFF
>many|TRBV10-3|TRBD2|TRBJ2-1
TGTGCCATCAGTGAGTCCGGGACTAGTCCGAATTTC
CAISESGTSPNF
>many|TRBV6-1|TRBD1|TRBJ2-3
TGTGCCAGCTCCAGAATTAGGACAGGGTCTAGCACAGATACGCAGTATTTT
CASSRIRTGSSTDTQYF
>many|TRBV6-5|NA|TRBJ2-7
TGTGCCAGCAGTTACTCAGATAACAGTGGAGCCTACGAGCAGTACTTC
CASSYSDNSGAYEQYF
>NA|TRBV4-2|NA|TRBJ1-1
TGTGCCAGCAGCCAGATCGGAGGGGGGTTACCTGAAGCTTTCTTT
CASSQIGGGLPEAFF
>many|TRBV6-4|NA|TRBJ2-1
TGTGCCAGCAGCCATGACGGGGGCGGAGGGTATGAGCAGTTCTTC
CASSHDGGGGYEQFF
>NA|TRBV5-8|NA|TRBJ2-4
TGTGCCAGCAGCATACGACAGCTAGCCAAAAACATTCAGTACTTC
CASSIRQLAKNIQYF
>many|TRBV12-3/TRBV12-4|NA|TRBJ2-1
TGTGCCAGCAGCATCCTTGACAACTACAATGAGCAGTTCTTC
CASSILDNYNEQFF